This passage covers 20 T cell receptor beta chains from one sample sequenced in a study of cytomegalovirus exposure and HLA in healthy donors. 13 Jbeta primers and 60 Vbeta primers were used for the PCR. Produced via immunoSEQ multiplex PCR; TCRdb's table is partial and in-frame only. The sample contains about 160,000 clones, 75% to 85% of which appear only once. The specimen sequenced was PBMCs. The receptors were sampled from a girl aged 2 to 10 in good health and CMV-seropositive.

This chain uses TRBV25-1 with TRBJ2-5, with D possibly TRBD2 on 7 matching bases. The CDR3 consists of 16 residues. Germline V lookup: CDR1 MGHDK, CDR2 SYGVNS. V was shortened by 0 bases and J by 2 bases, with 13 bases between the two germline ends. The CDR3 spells CASSEYGGALQETQYF. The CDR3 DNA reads TGTGCCAGCAGTGAATATGGGGGGGCCCTTCAAGAGACCCAGTACTTC.

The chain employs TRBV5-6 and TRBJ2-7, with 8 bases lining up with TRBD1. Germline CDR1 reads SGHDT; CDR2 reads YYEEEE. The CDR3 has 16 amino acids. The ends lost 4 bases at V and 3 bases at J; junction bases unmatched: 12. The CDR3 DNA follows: TGTGCCAGCAGCCAGGGGCAGGGGGCGGGCCTCTACGAGCAGTACTTC. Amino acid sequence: CASSQGQGAGLYEQYF. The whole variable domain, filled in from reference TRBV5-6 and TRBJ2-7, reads DAGVTQSPTHLIKTRGQQVTLRCSPKSGHDTVSWYQQALGQGPQFIFQYYEEEERQRGNFPDRFSGHQFPNYSSELNVNALLLGDSALYLCASSQGQGAGLYEQYFGPGTRLTVT.

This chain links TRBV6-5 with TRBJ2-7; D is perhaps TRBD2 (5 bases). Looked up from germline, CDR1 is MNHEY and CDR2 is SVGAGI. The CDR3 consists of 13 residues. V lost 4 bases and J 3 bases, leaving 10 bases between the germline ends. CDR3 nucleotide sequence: TGTGCCAGCAGTTCACCGGGGAACTACGAGCAGTACTTC. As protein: CASSSPGNYEQYF.

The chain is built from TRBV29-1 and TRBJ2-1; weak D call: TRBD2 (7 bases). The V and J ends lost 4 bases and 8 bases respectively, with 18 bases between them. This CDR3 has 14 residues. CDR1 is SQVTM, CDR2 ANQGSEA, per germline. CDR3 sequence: CSVVTGGHGDEQFF. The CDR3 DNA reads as TGCAGCGTTGTCACCGGGGGGCACGGCGATGAGCAGTTCTTC.

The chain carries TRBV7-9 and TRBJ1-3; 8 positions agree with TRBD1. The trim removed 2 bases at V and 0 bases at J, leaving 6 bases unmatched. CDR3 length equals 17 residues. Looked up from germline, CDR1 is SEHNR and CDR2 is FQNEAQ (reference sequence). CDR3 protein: CASSLPGGEISGNTIYF. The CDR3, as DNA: TGTGCCAGCAGCTTACCAGGGGGCGAAATCTCTGGAAACACCATATATTTT.

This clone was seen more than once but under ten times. CDR3 coding DNA: TGTGCCAGCAGTGATCCTGTCTACGAGCAGTACTTC. Amino acids: CASSDPVYEQYF. J is TRBJ2-7 and V is TRBV25-1; D not certain. This CDR3 has 12 amino acids. Between the trimmed V and J ends, which lost 3 bases and 3 bases, there was a span of 6 bases. In germline, CDR1 is MGHDK, CDR2 SYGVNS.

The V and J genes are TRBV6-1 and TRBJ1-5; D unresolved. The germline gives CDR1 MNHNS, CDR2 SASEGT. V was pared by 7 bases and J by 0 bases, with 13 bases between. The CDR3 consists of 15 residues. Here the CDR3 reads CASMGQALSNQPQHF. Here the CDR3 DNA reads TGTGCCAGCATGGGCCAGGCGCTTAGCAATCAGCCCCAGCATTTT.

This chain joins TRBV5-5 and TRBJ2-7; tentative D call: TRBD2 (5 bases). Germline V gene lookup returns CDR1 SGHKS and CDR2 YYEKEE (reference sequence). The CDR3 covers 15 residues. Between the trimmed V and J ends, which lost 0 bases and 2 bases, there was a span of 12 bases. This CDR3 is CASSLGRTGTYEQYF. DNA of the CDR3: TGTGCCAGCAGCTTGGGGCGGACTGGGACCTACGAGCAGTACTTC.

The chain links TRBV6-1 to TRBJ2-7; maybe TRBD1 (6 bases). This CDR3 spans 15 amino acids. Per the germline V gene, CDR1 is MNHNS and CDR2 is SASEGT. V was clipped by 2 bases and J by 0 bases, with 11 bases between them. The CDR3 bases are TGTGCCAGCAGTGAAATTCCGGACAGCTCCTACGAGCAGTACTTC. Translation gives CASSEIPDSSYEQYF.

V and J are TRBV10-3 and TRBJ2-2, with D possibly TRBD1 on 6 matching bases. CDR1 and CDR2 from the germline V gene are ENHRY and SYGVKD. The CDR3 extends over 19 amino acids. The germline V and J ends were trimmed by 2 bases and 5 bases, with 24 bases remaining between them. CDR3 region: CAISEPGVIRDESTGELFF. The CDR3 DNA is TGTGCCATCAGTGAGCCAGGGGTTATCCGGGACGAGTCAACCGGGGAGCTGTTTTTT.

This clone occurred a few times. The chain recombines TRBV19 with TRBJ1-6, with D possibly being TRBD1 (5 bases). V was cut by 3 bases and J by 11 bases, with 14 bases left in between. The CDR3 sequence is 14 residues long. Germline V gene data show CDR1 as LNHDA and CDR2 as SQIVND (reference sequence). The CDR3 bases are TGTGCCAGTAGTATCCCCAGCCGGGGGGCACCCCTCCACTTT. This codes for CASSIPSRGAPLHF.

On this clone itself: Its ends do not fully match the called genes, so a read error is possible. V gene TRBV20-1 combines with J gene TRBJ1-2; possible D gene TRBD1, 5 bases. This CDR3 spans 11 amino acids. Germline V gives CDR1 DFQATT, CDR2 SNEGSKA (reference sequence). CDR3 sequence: CSASVGREGAF. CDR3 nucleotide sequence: TGCAGTGCCTCGGTGGGCAGGGAAGGAGCCTTC.

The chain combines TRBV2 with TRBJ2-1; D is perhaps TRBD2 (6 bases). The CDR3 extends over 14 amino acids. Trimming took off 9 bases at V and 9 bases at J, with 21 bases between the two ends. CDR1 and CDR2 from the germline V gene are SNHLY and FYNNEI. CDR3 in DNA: TGTGCCAGTCGCGGGAATACTCCCTCGGGTGAGCAGTTCTTC. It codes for CASRGNTPSGEQFF.

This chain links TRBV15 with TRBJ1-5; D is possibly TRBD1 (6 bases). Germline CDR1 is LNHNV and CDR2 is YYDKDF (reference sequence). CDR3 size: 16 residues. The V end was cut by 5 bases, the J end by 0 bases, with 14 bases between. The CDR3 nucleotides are TGTGCCACCAGCGATGACAGGTTGCCTAGCAATCAGCCCCAGCATTTT. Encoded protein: CATSDDRLPSNQPQHF.

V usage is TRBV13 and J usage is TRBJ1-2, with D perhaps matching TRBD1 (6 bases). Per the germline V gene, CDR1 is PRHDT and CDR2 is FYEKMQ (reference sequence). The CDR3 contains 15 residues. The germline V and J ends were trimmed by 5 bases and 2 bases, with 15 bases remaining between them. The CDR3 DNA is TGTGCCAGCAGCCCCTCGGGGGGGGCGAACTATGGCTACACCTTC. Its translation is CASSPSGGANYGYTF.

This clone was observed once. CDR3 sequence reads: CASSLRGGTGELFF. In nucleotides, the CDR3 is TGTGCCAGCAGCTTAAGGGGGGGCACCGGGGAGCTGTTTTTT. This chain joins TRBV5-4 and TRBJ2-2, with a weak D call TRBD2 (7 bases). Germline V lookup: CDR1 SGHNT, CDR2 YYREEE (reference sequence). V was shortened by 2 bases and J by 4 bases, with 9 bases between the two germline ends. The CDR3 contains 14 residues.

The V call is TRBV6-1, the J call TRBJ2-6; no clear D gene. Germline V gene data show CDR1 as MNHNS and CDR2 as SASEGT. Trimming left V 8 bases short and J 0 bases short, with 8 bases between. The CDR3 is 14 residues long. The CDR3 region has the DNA TGTGCCAGCGAACGGAGCTCTGGGGCCAACGTCCTGACTTTC. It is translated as CASERSSGANVLTF.

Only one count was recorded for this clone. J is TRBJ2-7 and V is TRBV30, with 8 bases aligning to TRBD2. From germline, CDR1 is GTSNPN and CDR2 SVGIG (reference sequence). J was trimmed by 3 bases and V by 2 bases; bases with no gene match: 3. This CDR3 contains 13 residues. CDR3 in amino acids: CAWSTTSVYEQYF. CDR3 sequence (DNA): TGTGCCTGGAGTACGACTAGCGTCTACGAGCAGTACTTC.

The CDR3 region is CSVIGRVRDEQYF. DNA for the CDR3: TGCAGCGTGATTGGCAGGGTGAGAGACGAGCAGTACTTC. The chain couples TRBV29-1 to TRBJ2-7; TRBD1 might be the D (5 bases). Germline CDR1 SQVTM, CDR2 ANQGSEA. There are 13 residues in the CDR3. The ends were cut back, 6 bases at V and 5 bases at J, with 17 bases in the middle.

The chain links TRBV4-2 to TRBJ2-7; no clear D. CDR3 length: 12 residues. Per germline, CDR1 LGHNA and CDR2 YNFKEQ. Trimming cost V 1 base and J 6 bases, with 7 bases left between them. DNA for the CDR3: TGTGCCAGCAGCCAAGCGGGTGCCGAGCAGTACTTC. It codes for CASSQAGAEQYF.